The source of this T cell receptor beta chain is a study of OX40 agonist ivuxolimab in advanced cancers. Overall study: Patients were dosed intravenously with ivuxolimab at 0.01 to 10 mg/kg every 2 weeks. The study reported partial responses in three patients: one hepatocellular carcinoma, two cutaneous melanoma. Study-wide results and caveats: CD8+ T cells were the subset that, on average, had more expanded clones than CD4+. At 0.1 to 3.0 mg/kg, CD4+ and CD8+ blood T cells expanded clonally by week 6.

With regard to this clone: Its antigen is unidentified.

The germline CDR1 and CDR2 sequences are SGHRS and YFSETQ. This CDR3 spans 15 amino acids. This table comes from immunoSEQ multiplex PCR, and its TCRdb copy is limited to in-frame clones, with some not included. The data contain fewer than 55,000 clones, approximately 84% of them singletons. Sequences were derived from CD4+ or CD8+ T cells sorted from blood, sampled in a trial of the OX40 agonist ivuxolimab. This chain joins TRBV5-1 and TRBJ2-5, with D tentatively TRBD1 (7 bases). The last part of the DNA fits TRBJ2-7 better; the J call may be wrong. The TCR comes from an adult with an advanced solid tumor such as melanoma, head and neck, liver or kidney cancer. CDR3 nucleotide sequence: TGCGCCAGCAGCTTGGTCTTGGGGCAGGGGGGCGAGCAGTACTTC. It codes for CASSLVLGQGGEQYF.